These 14 T cell receptor beta chains share one sample of origin, sequenced in a study of blood T cell repertoires in COVID-19. Repertoires were generated with immunoSEQ multiplex PCR, while TCRdb's copy carries only in-frame clones and drops some. Of roughly 150,000 clones in the sample, 75% to 90% were seen once. The sample taken for sequencing was peripheral blood. These TCRs come from a woman in her 40s with acute or convalescent COVID-19.

The rearrangement links TRBV7-3 to TRBJ2-7, with D possibly matching TRBD2 (5 bases). Deletions cut 8 bases from V and 1 base from J, with 18 bases between. The CDR3 totals 15 residues. Germline-derived CDR1 and CDR2 are SGHTA and FQGTGA. The CDR3 sequence is CASSPSDGGSYEQYF. DNA of the CDR3: TGTGCCAGCTCTCCGTCGGACGGAGGTTCCTACGAGCAGTACTTC.

Turning to this clone: The same CDR3 is also encoded by other DNA sequences in this sample. The chain uses TRBV25-1 and TRBJ1-2; D gene uncertain. The CDR3 totals 12 residues. The V gene's germline CDR1 is MGHDK and CDR2 SYGVNS. V was cut by 2 bases and J by 8 bases, with 9 bases left in between. CDR3 bases: TGTGCCAGCAGTGAAAGCGGACGAGGCTACACCTTC. Translated, it gives CASSESGRGYTF.

The J gene is TRBJ1-5, the V gene TRBV12-3 or TRBV12-4, with D possibly being TRBD1 (6 bases). The germline V and J ends were trimmed by 6 bases and 4 bases, with 10 bases remaining between them. The CDR3 spans 13 residues. The CDR3 region is CASRGTGNQPQHF. The CDR3 DNA reads as TGTGCCAGCAGGGGTACAGGGAATCAGCCCCAGCATTTT.

This sequence joins TRBV19 and TRBJ2-1, with D perhaps matching TRBD2 (6 bases). The CDR3 is 16 residues long. Germline values: CDR1 LNHDA, CDR2 SQIVND (reference sequence). Trimming cost V 6 bases and J 4 bases, with 19 bases left between them. Written as DNA, the CDR3 is TGTGCCAGTAGCGGGGGACCCGAAGATTTATACAATGAGCAGTTCTTC. Translated: CASSGGPEDLYNEQFF.

This chain joins TRBV18 and TRBJ2-3; no definite D call. Germline V lookup: CDR1 KGHSH, CDR2 LQKENI. The CDR3 totals 14 residues. The V gene lost 3 bases and the J gene lost 0 bases, with 7 bases spanning the gap. The CDR3 DNA follows: TGTGCCAGCTCACCGGTCAGTAGCACAGATACGCAGTATTTT. Amino acids: CASSPVSSTDTQYF.

The gene calls are TRBV19 and TRBJ1-6, with 7 bases aligning to TRBD1. The CDR3 covers 15 residues. CDR1 is LNHDA, CDR2 SQIVND, per germline (reference sequence). Losses at the gene ends were 1 base for V and 10 bases for J; bases not matched to a gene: 7. The CDR3 reads CASSIGDRSLSPLHF. For the CDR3, the DNA is TGTGCCAGTAGTATAGGGGACAGATCATTGTCACCCCTCCACTTT.

The V gene is TRBV12-5, the J gene TRBJ2-1; 7 bases fit TRBD1. Germline V gene lookup returns CDR1 LGHNT and CDR2 FRNRAP. After removal of 6 bases from V and 2 bases from J, the junction contained 7 bases not matched to a gene. The CDR3 has 15 amino acids. CDR3 loop: CASGQGVRPYNEQFF. DNA for the CDR3: TGTGCTAGTGGCCAGGGGGTAAGGCCCTACAATGAGCAGTTCTTC.

This chain joins TRBV29-1 and TRBJ1-2, with D uncertain. V dropped 1 base and J dropped 8 bases, with 8 bases sitting between them. CDR1 SQVTM and CDR2 ANQGSEA come from the germline V gene. There are 11 residues in the CDR3. The DNA of the CDR3 is TGCAGCGTTGAAGCTGTTCTCGGCTACACCTTC. Encoded protein: CSVEAVLGYTF.

The chain is built from TRBV7-9 and TRBJ1-5; TRBD1 is a possible D gene (6 bases). CDR1 is SEHNR, CDR2 FQNEAQ, per germline (reference sequence). This CDR3 is 13 amino acids long. Between the trimmed V and J ends, which lost 4 bases and 7 bases, there was a span of 11 bases. Here the CDR3 reads CASSSIGGQPQHF. In DNA, the CDR3 is TGTGCCAGCAGCTCGATTGGGGGCCAGCCCCAGCATTTT.

This clone was counted a few times. V and J are TRBV5-4 and TRBJ2-1; possible D gene TRBD2, 6 bases. This CDR3 is built from 16 residues. The germline V gene encodes CDR1 SGHNT and CDR2 YYREEE (reference sequence). Trimming stripped 0 bases from V and 0 bases from J, with 10 bases between. CDR3 DNA sequence: TGTGCCAGCAGCTTGGGGGGACTGCTCTCCTACAATGAGCAGTTCTTC. Translation gives CASSLGGLLSYNEQFF.

This chain uses TRBV14 with TRBJ1-5; 7 nucleotides align to TRBD1. J was trimmed by 2 bases and V by 0 bases; bases with no gene match: 19. CDR3 size: 21 residues. Germline lookup yields CDR1 SGHDN and CDR2 FVKESK. CDR3 bases: TGTGCCAGCAGCCAAGATCGTCAGACAGGGAGAGGATATAGGGGCAATCAGCCCCAGCATTTT. This encodes CASSQDRQTGRGYRGNQPQHF.

The CDR3 region is CASIPSVSTGELFF. The CDR3 DNA sequence: TGTGCCAGCATCCCCAGCGTTAGCACCGGGGAGCTGTTTTTT. The chain has TRBV6-5 and TRBJ2-2, with D unclear. Germline CDR1 and CDR2: MNHEY and SVGAGI. The germline V and J ends were trimmed by 7 bases and 4 bases, with 13 bases remaining between them. There are 14 residues in the CDR3.

The chain recombines TRBV7-6 with TRBJ1-6; 10 nucleotides agree with TRBD1. The J segment lost 7 bases and the V segment lost 5 bases, leaving 2 bases of the junction unmatched. The CDR3 spans 14 residues. The germline gives CDR1 SGHVS, CDR2 FNYEAQ. CDR3 amino acids: CASSPGQGNSPLHF. The CDR3 bases are TGTGCCAGCAGCCCGGGACAGGGGAATTCACCCCTCCACTTT.

The rearrangement links TRBV9 to TRBJ2-2; 8 nucleotides match TRBD2. CDR1 is SGDLS and CDR2 is YYNGEE in the germline V gene. V lost 0 bases to trimming and J lost 5 bases; unmatched junction nucleotides: 6. There are 16 residues in the CDR3. The CDR3 DNA reads TGTGCCAGCAGCGTAGCGAGCGGGAGAAGGACCGGGGAGCTGTTTTTT. It yields the protein CASSVASGRRTGELFF.